The next 10 T cell receptor beta chains were all read from a single sample in a study of regulatory T cells in long-lasting Graves disease. To make TCR beta libraries, researchers used iRepertoire HTBI primers and Arm-PCR of CDR3 regions. TCRdb re-called the multiplex PCR reads through MiXCR, storing one row per CDR3 protein. The sample records approximately 470,000 distinct CDR3 sequences, roughly 20% being singletons. Time point described: persistent/refractory GD, antithyroid drugs over 5 years with positive TRAb. PBMC-derived RNA was used for the TCR library. The material sequenced was peripheral blood mononuclear cells (PBMCs), taken when the disease was refractory, from a patient treated with antithyroid drugs. Source of these receptors: a female donor with Graves disease.

This clonotype turned up a few times. The chain couples TRBV10-3 to TRBJ2-2, with a possible D match to TRBD2 (5 bases). Germline V gives CDR1 ENHRY, CDR2 SYGVKD. CDR3 length equals 15 residues. V was clipped by 4 bases and J by 0 bases, with 9 bases between them. The DNA for the CDR3 is TGTGCCATCAGTGGAGGGAGTCCGAACACCGGGGAGCTGTTTTTT. As protein: CAISGGSPNTGELFF.

At least ten counts were recorded for this clonotype. J is TRBJ2-3 and V is TRBV28, with D perhaps given as TRBD1 or TRBD2 (5 bases each). The CDR3 runs to 13 residues. CDR1 and CDR2 (germline): MDHEN, SYDVKM. V shed 3 bases and J shed 4 bases, with 8 bases lying between them. The CDR3: CASSLRGPDTQYF. As DNA, the CDR3 is TGTGCCAGCAGTTTGAGGGGCCCAGATACGCAGTATTTT.

This clonotype showed up many times. The chain combines TRBV6-1 with TRBJ2-7, with D perhaps TRBD1 (5 bases). V was pared by 8 bases and J by 4 bases, with 12 bases between. Germline V gene data show CDR1 as MNHNS and CDR2 as SASEGT. The CDR3 totals 12 residues. CDR3 residues: CASQAGRYEQYF. The CDR3 nucleotides read TGTGCCAGCCAGGCAGGGCGATACGAGCAGTACTTC.

This clonotype occurred many times. The chain employs TRBV20-1 and TRBJ2-7; a possible D gene is TRBD2 (5 bases). Germline lookup yields CDR1 DFQATT and CDR2 SNEGSKA (reference sequence). V was trimmed by 1 base and J by 3 bases, leaving 7 bases between them. The CDR3 has 12 amino acids. DNA of the CDR3: TGCAGTGCTAGAGGGGGAGACTACGAGCAGTACTTC. Its protein product is CSARGGDYEQYF.

This chain joins TRBV4-2 and TRBJ1-3; TRBD1 might be the D (5 bases). Germline loops: CDR1 LGHNA, CDR2 YNFKEQ. Trimming took off 8 bases at V and 3 bases at J, with 11 bases between the two ends. This CDR3 spans 13 amino acids. DNA of the CDR3: TGTGCCAGCGGCATGACAGATGGAAACACCATATATTTT. It codes for CASGMTDGNTIYF.

CDR3 bases: TGTGCCAGCAGTTACTCGGCCGACAATGAGCAGTTCTTC. Translated, it gives CASSYSADNEQFF. The V gene is TRBV6-2 or TRBV6-3, the J gene TRBJ2-1; no reliable D call. The V and J ends lost 0 bases and 5 bases respectively, with 5 bases between them. Germline V gene sequence: CDR1 MNHEY, CDR2 SVGEGT. This CDR3 has 13 residues.

The chain has TRBV9 and TRBJ1-1; D not resolved. Germline CDR1 and CDR2: SGDLS and YYNGEE. Trimming took off 0 bases at V and 0 bases at J, with 9 bases between the two ends. This CDR3 region has 15 residues. This chain's CDR3 is CASSVGTAMNTEAFF. In DNA, the CDR3 is TGTGCCAGCAGCGTAGGAACAGCTATGAACACTGAAGCTTTCTTT.

The V and J genes are TRBV27 and TRBJ2-5, with D maybe TRBD1 (5 bases). Looked up from germline, CDR1 is MNHEY and CDR2 is SMNVEV (reference sequence). The germline V and J ends were trimmed by 5 bases and 1 base, with 14 bases remaining between them. The CDR3 loop spans 15 amino acids. The CDR3 DNA is TGTGCCAGCAGTCTCCTCACAGGTACCCAAGAGACCCAGTACTTC. Encoded protein: CASSLLTGTQETQYF.

As for this clonotype: A much larger clone differs from this one at a single base, so this may be a read error. The chain combines TRBV6-5 with TRBJ2-2; D unresolved. Between the trimmed V and J ends, which lost 8 bases and 0 bases, there was a span of 16 bases. Germline CDR1 and CDR2: MNHEY and SVGAGI. The CDR3 runs 16 residues. The CDR3, as DNA: TGTGCCAGCGGTTCCCCTGGGGTGTCGAACACCGGGGAGCTGTTTTTT. It encodes CASGSPGVSNTGELFF.

The V and J genes are TRBV11-2 and TRBJ1-2; D is unclear. Germline V gene data show CDR1 as SGHAT and CDR2 as FQNNGV. Deletions cut 5 bases from V and 0 bases from J, with 13 bases between. The CDR3 covers 15 residues. The CDR3 loop is CASSPRSKSNYGYTF. CDR3 DNA sequence: TGTGCCAGCAGCCCACGATCCAAGTCTAACTATGGCTACACCTTC.